The T cell receptor (beta chain) under discussion was sequenced for a study of shared clonotypes between healthy human individuals. Investigators divided CD4+ cells into CD45RA+ naive and CD45RA-negative memory subsets. The data were produced by immunoSEQ multiplex PCR, yet TCRdb's version contains in-frame clones alone and is incomplete. The sample records roughly 1,500,000 clones, 95% to 99% being singletons. Points from the study as a whole: A handful of donors showed sharing of approximately 4.7% of naive CD4 clonotypes.

The CDR3 has 16 amino acids. Germline CDR1 is SGHVS and CDR2 is FNYEAQ. The V and J ends lost 5 bases and 9 bases, in that order; junction bases with no gene match: 17. On this clone: The antigen is undetermined.

Material for sequencing was naive CD4+ T cells sorted from blood. Subset denoted: CD45RA+ positively selected. The TCR originated in a man between 25 and 39 years old in good health. V and J are TRBV7-6 and TRBJ2-5; 8 bases are shared with TRBD2. The CDR3 region is CASSPESSSGSMAQYF. The CDR3 nucleotides read TGTGCCAGCAGCCCCGAATCCTCTAGCGGGTCCATGGCCCAGTACTTC.